This T cell receptor beta chain was documented in a study of shared clonotypes between healthy human individuals (dated by TCRdb to 2020 to 2021). For context, the study as a whole: The cohort included three men and a couple of women between 18 and 49 years of age. Per donor, three plates each were used for CD4 naive and CD4 memory, two for CD8 naive, and one for CD8 memory. To estimate repertoire size and how much clonotype sharing occurs between individuals, the study deeply sequenced the blood TCR repertoires of roughly 5 healthy adults. To increase sequencing depth and limit assay-specific biases, different laboratories used diverse techniques to prepare libraries and sequence TCR repertoires. Per donor, leukapheresis produced somewhere between about 0.9 and 9 billion PBMCs.

Donors were healthy HIV-negative adults with no recently reported acute infections or vaccinations. All donors were Caucasian adults living in Nashville, Tennessee, USA. CD4+ T cells were enriched by magnetic negative selection, after which naive cells were positively selected on CD45RA and the negative fraction was taken as the memory subset. After blood collection by leukapheresis, PBMCs were isolated using Ficoll-Histopaque density gradient centrifugation and then cryopreserved in the vapor phase of liquid nitrogen. Purity and quantity of every magnetically sorted T cell population were checked by analytical flow cytometry. Genomic DNA was isolated from each sorted fraction and quantified by UV absorbance on a Nanodrop 2000c. Concerning this clone itself: Its antigen is still unknown. Base qualities are not provided; no much larger clone lies one nucleotide away.

Broad study findings and their caveats: Because the study included only a small number of donors, the genetic and exposure-history diversity represented was limited. Compared with non-shared clonotypes, the clonotypes found in all four sorted-subset donors had higher generation probabilities. Naive subsets generally had larger estimated clonotype richness than memory subsets. Sampling was restricted to blood, and TCR repertoires in tissue are likely to differ from TCR repertoires in blood. Rarefaction of sorted-subset datasets indicated incomplete sequencing despite the large sequencing depth. Pairwise subsampling indicated that sequencing depth was expected to affect the degree of clonotype sharing among donors. When several donors were compared, the shared fraction of clonotypes was 5% to 6.5% for naive CD4, 3% to 4% for naive CD8, 2% to 2.5% for memory CD4, and around 0.4% for memory CD8.

TCR CDR3 regions were amplified from genomic DNA by multiplex PCR using the deep immunoSEQ assay. Extracted genomic DNA from each cell subset was distributed evenly across all wells of several immunoSEQ 96-well plates, and each plate was treated as a replicate. Each replicate PCR for sorted subsets received around 0.2 ug genomic DNA, equal to tens of thousands of T cell genomes. The purified libraries were quantified using a Qubit 3.0 fluorometer, sized with a Bioanalyzer 2100, and then quantified again using the KAPA Library Quantification kit. Each immunoSEQ 96-well plate was sequenced on its own single-read 150-cycle Illumina NextSeq 550 flow cell. As for how the authors treated the data: Because the immunoSEQ output included only junctional sequences and no quality scores, the filtering could not be the same as the filtering used for full-length reads. Sequences were annotated with PyIR, a Python wrapper for IgBLAST v1.9, and V/J genes and CDR3 were assigned using IMGT germline references. Reads were filtered out if the reads had weak V/J assignments (E-value above 1e-6), no CDR3, stop codons, out-of-frame junctions, or ambiguous translated residues. V3J clonotypes were defined as sequences sharing an identical inferred V gene, J gene, and CDR3 amino acid sequence. To compute the percentage overlap between repertoires, the number of shared unique clonotypes was divided by the size of the smaller repertoire. Repertoire richness was assessed with RTK rarefaction, the Chao1 estimator, and Recon v2.1 estimates of unobserved clonotypes. Generation probabilities for all TCRbeta clonotypes obtained by the gDNA method from a few donors were computed using OLGA. TCRdb's version of the immuneACCESS table is confined to in-frame rearrangements and falls short of the full clone set. An unresolved V gene accounts for under half of the shortfall where checked; the remainder is of unknown origin. V, J and clone size reflect that table, while D and trimming were determined from the DNA. Recorded for this sample are about 2 million clones; 95% of them occurred a single time. 0.13% of the sample goes to the ten largest clones.

At the junction V is shortened by 4 bases and J by 1 base; bases outside the gene matches: 6. The germline V gene supplies CDR1 SGHRS and CDR2 YFSETQ. The CDR3 spans 15 residues, from the cysteine through the phenylalanine. Of all the DNA, just the CDR3 is kept, 45 bases in frame from base 1. Sequenced material: naive CD4+ T cells sorted from blood. The sample's cell subset or site label, decoded: CD45RA+ positively selected. The chain is made from TRBV5-1 and TRBJ2-5, with 8 middle bases fitting TRBD2. This TCR was sampled from a man aged 18 to 29 in good health. The CDR3 region: CASSRTGGTQETQYF. The nucleotide sequence is given as TGCGCCAGCAGCCGAACGGGGGGGACCCAAGAGACCCAGTACTTC.